This T cell receptor (beta chain) was identified during a study of Graves' ophthalmopathy and Graves' hyperthyroidism. PBMCs had their origin in fresh peripheral blood (10 ml). This clonotype was found many times. This CDR3 is 15 amino acids long. Deletions cut 3 bases from V and 4 bases from J, with 16 bases between. Germline assignment: CDR1 DFQATT and CDR2 SNEGSKA (reference sequence). RNA transcripts were the template, and TCR beta CDR3 regions were amplified from them. First-round RT-PCR employed HTBI primers, with a second-round multiplex PCR after it. TCRdb used MiXCR to reprocess the multiplex PCR reads, holding one entry per CDR3 protein. The sample yields some 380,000 distinct CDR3 sequences, 15% to 17% seen once.

Material for sequencing was peripheral blood. The clonotype comes from a woman aged 18-30 years with stable Graves' hyperthyroidism. The chain couples TRBV20-1 to TRBJ1-5; TRBD1 might be the D (5 bases). The CDR3 here is CSASAGTATNQPQHF. As DNA, the CDR3 is TGCAGTGCTAGTGCTGGGACGGCAACAAATCAGCCCCAGCATTTT.